A single sample gave rise to the 24 T cell receptor beta chains below, sequenced in a study of control samples from healthy donors and cancer patients. This table comes from immunoSEQ multiplex PCR, and its TCRdb copy is limited to in-frame clones, with some not included. Here the sample spans about 180,000 clones, 90% being singletons. Sequencing input: blood. The receptor set was obtained from a woman aged 50 to 65 in good health.

V and J are TRBV19 and TRBJ2-3; 10 bases agree with TRBD2. Germline V gives CDR1 LNHDA, CDR2 SQIVND (reference sequence). The length of the CDR3 is 16 residues. J was trimmed by 5 bases and V by 6 bases; bases with no gene match: 11. CDR3 sequence reads: CASSSTGLAGVDTQYF. The CDR3 DNA is TGTGCCAGTAGCTCAACAGGGCTAGCGGGAGTAGATACGCAGTATTTT.

This chain joins TRBV27 and TRBJ2-5; 9 bases are shared with TRBD2. Trimming cost V 2 bases and J 3 bases; bases outside gene matches: 10. The CDR3 has 17 residues. Germline-derived CDR1 and CDR2 are MNHEY and SMNVEV (reference sequence). Here the CDR3 reads CASSLIRTSEDKETQYF. The CDR3 nucleotides read TGTGCCAGCAGTTTAATTCGGACTAGCGAGGATAAAGAGACCCAGTACTTC.

This chain uses TRBV6-6 with TRBJ2-7, with D unclear. CDR3 length: 14 amino acids. Germline CDR1 and CDR2: MNHNY and SVGAGI (reference sequence). V lost 6 bases and J 2 bases, leaving 14 bases between the germline ends. CDR3 coding DNA: TGTGCCAGCAGAAAAGGGTCGGGTGCCTACGAGCAGTACTTC. Its translation: CASRKGSGAYEQYF.

The chain joins TRBV7-2 to TRBJ1-5, with 10 bases identical to TRBD1. CDR3 length: 17 amino acids. Germline V gene lookup returns CDR1 SGHTA and CDR2 FQGNSA. J lost 1 base, V lost 3 bases, and 6 bases had no gene match. The CDR3 DNA follows: TGTGCCAGCAGCTTCGCCGGGACAGGGGCGAGCAATCAGCCCCAGCATTTT. Translating it yields CASSFAGTGASNQPQHF. Looking up the rest from reference TRBV7-2 and TRBJ1-5 gives the full variable domain: GAGVSQSPSNKVTEKGKDVELRCDPISGHTALYWYRQSLGQGLEFLIYFQGNSAPDKSGLPSDRFSAERTGGSVSTLTIQRTQQEDSAVYLCASSFAGTGASNQPQHFGDGTRLSIL.

The chain links TRBV5-4 to TRBJ2-7; D is ambiguous. V shed 4 bases and J shed 2 bases, with 10 bases lying between them. The CDR3 loop spans 13 amino acids. The germline CDR1 and CDR2 sequences are SGHNT and YYREEE (reference sequence). Here the CDR3 reads CASSPQDTYEQYF. The CDR3 nucleotides read TGTGCCAGCAGCCCCCAGGATACCTACGAGCAGTACTTC.

The chain has TRBV5-4 and TRBJ2-4; D possibly corresponds to TRBD1 (7 bases). V was cut by 2 bases and J by 3 bases, with 12 bases left in between. The CDR3 is 15 amino acids. Germline V CDR1 and CDR2: SGHNT, YYREEE (reference sequence). The CDR3 sequence is CASSFGRGDKNIQYF. The CDR3 DNA reads TGTGCCAGCAGCTTCGGCAGGGGGGACAAAAACATTCAGTACTTC.

V is TRBV19 and J is TRBJ1-1; possible D gene TRBD1, 6 bases. This CDR3 has 16 residues. The V end was cut by 0 bases, the J end by 1 base, with 12 bases between. From germline, CDR1 is LNHDA and CDR2 SQIVND (reference sequence). CDR3: CASSIDPRGPNTEAFF. The CDR3 DNA reads as TGTGCCAGTAGTATAGACCCCAGGGGCCCGAACACTGAAGCTTTCTTT.

The genes are TRBV9 and TRBJ2-3; 7 nucleotides match TRBD1. Losses at the gene ends were 3 bases for V and 2 bases for J; bases not matched to a gene: 3. CDR3 size: 14 residues. Per germline, CDR1 SGDLS and CDR2 YYNGEE. CDR3 in DNA: TGTGCCAGCAGCGCGGACAGGACCACAGATACGCAGTATTTT. The encoded protein is CASSADRTTDTQYF.

The table lists this clone with a few counts. V gene TRBV27 combines with J gene TRBJ2-7; TRBD2 aligns across 10 bases. The CDR3 loop spans 12 amino acids. Losses at the gene ends were 6 bases for V and 12 bases for J; bases not matched to a gene: 8. Germline CDR1 MNHEY, CDR2 SMNVEV (reference sequence). This chain's CDR3 is CASRPSGGALYF. The CDR3 bases are TGTGCCAGCAGACCGAGCGGGGGGGCCTTGTACTTC.

This sequence joins TRBV7-6 and TRBJ1-1; D gene ambiguous. This CDR3 comprises 16 residues. Per the germline V gene, CDR1 is SGHVS and CDR2 is FNYEAQ. Trimming stripped 1 base from V and 0 bases from J, with 12 bases between. The CDR3 bases are TGTGCCAGCAGCTTAGTTGACTCAATGATGAACACTGAAGCTTTCTTT. Residues: CASSLVDSMMNTEAFF. The entire variable domain, with the rest obtained from reference TRBV7-6 and TRBJ1-1, is as follows: GAGVSQSPRYKVTKRGQDVALRCDPISGHVSLYWYRQALGQGPEFLTYFNYEAQQDKSGLPNDRFSAERPEGSISTLTIQRTEQRDSAMYRCASSLVDSMMNTEAFFGQGTRLTVV.

V is TRBV6-5 and J is TRBJ1-5; weak D call: TRBD1 (5 bases). V dropped 0 bases and J dropped 5 bases, with 8 bases sitting between them. This CDR3 contains 14 residues. Looked up from germline, CDR1 is MNHEY and CDR2 is SVGAGI. In DNA, the CDR3 is TGTGCCAGCAGTTACTCGAAGGGGCATCAGCCCCAGCATTTT. Translation gives CASSYSKGHQPQHF.

This chain joins TRBV5-4 and TRBJ2-5; D call uncertain. V lost 0 bases and J 7 bases, leaving 4 bases between the germline ends. CDR1 SGHNT and CDR2 YYREEE come from the germline V gene (reference sequence). This CDR3 is 11 amino acids long. CDR3 coding DNA: TGTGCCAGCAGCTTGGGAGGGACCCAGTACTTC. Its translation: CASSLGGTQYF.

The V call is TRBV6-4, the J call TRBJ2-1; 9 nucleotides match TRBD2. CDR3 length: 16 residues. The J segment lost 7 bases and the V segment lost 2 bases, leaving 9 bases of the junction unmatched. The germline CDR1 and CDR2 sequences are MRHNA and SNTAGT. CDR3 in DNA: TGTGCCAGCAGTGACCTGACTAGCGGTAGGAGAAATGAGCAGTTCTTC. Translation: CASSDLTSGRRNEQFF.

A single count supports this clone. This chain joins TRBV5-4 and TRBJ2-7, with TRBD1 matching over 9 bases. This CDR3 region has 15 residues. J lost 4 bases, V lost 8 bases, and 13 bases had no gene match. Germline CDR1 and CDR2: SGHNT and YYREEE (reference sequence). The DNA of the CDR3 is TGTGCCAGTTGGGCCTTGGGGACAGGGAATTACGAGCAGTACTTC. This gives the protein CASWALGTGNYEQYF.

The chain employs TRBV7-9 and TRBJ2-2; tentative D call: TRBD2 (5 bases). Germline lookup yields CDR1 SEHNR and CDR2 FQNEAQ (reference sequence). There are 18 residues in the CDR3. Deletions cut 1 base from V and 0 bases from J, with 15 bases between. The CDR3 sequence is CASSLVGRTSPNTGELFF. The CDR3 nucleotides read TGTGCCAGCAGCTTAGTCGGCAGGACTTCGCCGAACACCGGGGAGCTGTTTTTT. The entire variable domain, with the rest obtained from reference TRBV7-9 and TRBJ2-2, is as follows: DTGVSQNPRHKITKRGQNVTFRCDPISEHNRLYWYRQTLGQGPEFLTYFQNEAQLEKSRLLSDRFSAERPKGSFSTLEIQRTEQGDSAMYLCASSLVGRTSPNTGELFFGEGSRLTVL.

V usage is TRBV7-2 and J usage is TRBJ2-7; D gene uncertain. Germline CDR1 and CDR2: SGHTA and FQGNSA. The CDR3 has 11 amino acids. V was clipped by 2 bases and J by 7 bases, with 6 bases between them. The CDR3 loop is CASSLMGEQYF. The CDR3 coding sequence is TGTGCCAGCAGCTTAATGGGGGAGCAGTACTTC. Full variable domain (outside the CDR3, taken from reference TRBV7-2 and TRBJ2-7): GAGVSQSPSNKVTEKGKDVELRCDPISGHTALYWYRQSLGQGLEFLIYFQGNSAPDKSGLPSDRFSAERTGGSVSTLTIQRTQQEDSAVYLCASSLMGEQYFGPGTRLTVT.

In nucleotides, the CDR3 is TGTGCCAGCCTTCCGGCGTGGATGAACACTGAAGCTTTCTTT. Amino acid sequence: CASLPAWMNTEAFF. The J gene is TRBJ1-1, the V gene TRBV19; unclear D gene. Germline V gene lookup returns CDR1 LNHDA and CDR2 SQIVND (reference sequence). The V and J ends lost 9 bases and 0 bases respectively, with 14 bases between them. The CDR3 totals 14 residues. Full variable domain (missing parts from reference TRBV19 and TRBJ1-1): DGGITQSPKYLFRKEGQNVTLSCEQNLNHDAMYWYRQDPGQGLRLIYYSQIVNDFQKGDIAEGYSVSREKKESFPLTVTSAQKNPTAFYLCASLPAWMNTEAFFGQGTRLTVV.

The chain links TRBV9 to TRBJ2-1; 8 positions agree with TRBD2. The germline gives CDR1 SGDLS, CDR2 YYNGEE. The V gene end was trimmed by 4 bases and the J gene end by 1 base; junction bases not matched to a gene: 7. CDR3 length: 16 residues. CDR3: CASSLGSGISYNEQFF. CDR3 nucleotides: TGTGCCAGCAGCCTGGGTAGCGGGATTTCCTACAATGAGCAGTTCTTC.

In this sample, this clone turned up a few times. The chain carries TRBV7-2 and TRBJ1-4; D is ambiguous. V lost 6 bases and J 0 bases, leaving 5 bases between the germline ends. The CDR3 runs to 13 residues. Per germline, CDR1 SGHTA and CDR2 FQGNSA. In nucleotides, the CDR3 is TGTGCCAGCAGTAGGGCAACTAATGAAAAACTGTTTTTT. This encodes CASSRATNEKLFF. The whole variable domain, remainder taken from reference TRBV7-2 and TRBJ1-4, is GAGVSQSPSNKVTEKGKDVELRCDPISGHTALYWYRQSLGQGLEFLIYFQGNSAPDKSGLPSDRFSAERTGGSVSTLTIQRTQQEDSAVYLCASSRATNEKLFFGSGTQLSVL.

The chain couples TRBV4-2 to TRBJ1-5; the match to TRBD1 covers 7 bases. From germline, CDR1 is LGHNA and CDR2 YNFKEQ. The CDR3 runs 15 residues. V dropped 1 base and J dropped 4; count of bases not matched to a gene: 4. The CDR3 region has the DNA TGTGCCAGCAGCCAAGGACAGGGTGGGAATCAGCCCCAGCATTTT. It is translated as CASSQGQGGNQPQHF.

This chain's CDR3 is CASSLDTGGVAFF. In DNA form, the CDR3 reads TGTGCCAGCAGCTTAGATACCGGAGGGGTGGCTTTCTTT. The J gene is TRBJ1-1, the V gene TRBV11-2; the D gene is possibly TRBD1 (5 bases). Germline V gene sequence: CDR1 SGHAT, CDR2 FQNNGV. The germline V and J ends were trimmed by 0 bases and 11 bases, with 13 bases remaining between them. The CDR3 totals 13 residues. The full variable domain, in which reference TRBV11-2 and TRBJ1-1 provide the parts outside the CDR3, is EAGVAQSPRYKIIEKRQSVAFWCNPISGHATLYWYQQILGQGPKLLIQFQNNGVVDDSQLPKDRFSAERLKGVDSTLKIQPAKLEDSAVYLCASSLDTGGVAFFGQGTRLTVV.

A single count supports this clone. This chain links TRBV18 with TRBJ2-7, with 10 bases identical to TRBD1. CDR3 length equals 16 residues. V shed 1 base, J shed 3 bases, and the junction held 6 bases outside the gene matches. Germline CDR1 reads KGHSH; CDR2 reads LQKENI. CDR3 protein: CASSPLRQGAGYEQYF. The CDR3, as DNA: TGTGCCAGCTCACCACTACGACAGGGGGCGGGCTACGAGCAGTACTTC.

This sequence joins TRBV7-9 and TRBJ2-5; 10 positions match TRBD2. The V and J ends lost 5 bases and 3 bases, in that order; junction bases with no gene match: 15. The CDR3 has 18 residues. Germline CDR1 SEHNR, CDR2 FQNEAQ (reference sequence). CDR3 amino acids: CASSLLSGGVQGKETQYF. The CDR3 DNA follows: TGTGCCAGCAGCCTGTTAAGCGGGGGGGTTCAGGGCAAAGAGACCCAGTACTTC.

The chain links TRBV7-9 to TRBJ1-1; the D is unclear. V was trimmed by 1 base and J by 11 bases, leaving 11 bases between them. This CDR3 has 12 residues. Per the germline V gene, CDR1 is SEHNR and CDR2 is FQNEAQ (reference sequence). CDR3 nucleotide sequence: TGTGCCAGCAGCTTAGTTAGGGATGGGGCTTTCTTT. As protein: CASSLVRDGAFF.